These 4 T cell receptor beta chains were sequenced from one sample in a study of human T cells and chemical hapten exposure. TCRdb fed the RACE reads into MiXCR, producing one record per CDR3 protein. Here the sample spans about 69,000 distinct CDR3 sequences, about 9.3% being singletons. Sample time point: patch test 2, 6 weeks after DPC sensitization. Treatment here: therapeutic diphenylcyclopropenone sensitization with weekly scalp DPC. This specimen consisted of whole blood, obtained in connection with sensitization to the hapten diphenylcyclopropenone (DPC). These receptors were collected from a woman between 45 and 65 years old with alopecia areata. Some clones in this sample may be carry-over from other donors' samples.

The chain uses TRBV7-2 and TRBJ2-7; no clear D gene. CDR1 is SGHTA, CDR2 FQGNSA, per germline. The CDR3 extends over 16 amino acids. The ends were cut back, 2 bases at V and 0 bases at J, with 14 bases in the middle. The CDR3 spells CASSLRELVNSYEQYF. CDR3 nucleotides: TGTGCCAGCAGCTTAAGGGAACTGGTGAACTCCTACGAGCAGTACTTC.

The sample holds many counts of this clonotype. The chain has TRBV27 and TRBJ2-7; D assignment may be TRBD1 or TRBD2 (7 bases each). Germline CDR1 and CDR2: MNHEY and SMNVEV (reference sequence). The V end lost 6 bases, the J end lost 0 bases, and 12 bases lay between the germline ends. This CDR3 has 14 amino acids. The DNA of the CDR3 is TGTGCCAGCAGGCAGGGGGGGACCTCCTACGAGCAGTACTTC. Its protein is CASRQGGTSYEQYF.

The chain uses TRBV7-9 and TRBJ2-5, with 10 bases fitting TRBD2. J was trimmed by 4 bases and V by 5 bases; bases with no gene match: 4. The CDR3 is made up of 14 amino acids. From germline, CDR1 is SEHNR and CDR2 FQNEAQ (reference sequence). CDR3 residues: CASSPGLAAETQYF. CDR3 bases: TGTGCCAGCAGCCCAGGACTAGCGGCAGAGACCCAGTACTTC.

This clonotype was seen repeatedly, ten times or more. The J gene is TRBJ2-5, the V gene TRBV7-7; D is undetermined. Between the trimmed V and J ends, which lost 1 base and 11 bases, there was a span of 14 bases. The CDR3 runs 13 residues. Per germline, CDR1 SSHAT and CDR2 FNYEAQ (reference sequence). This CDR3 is CASSLDLSSKQYF. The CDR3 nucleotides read TGTGCCAGCAGCTTAGACCTTTCGTCCAAGCAGTACTTC.